This passage covers 18 T cell receptor beta chains from one sample sequenced in a study of T-cell memory formation after mild COVID-19. TCRdb re-derived calls from the 5' RACE reads in MiXCR, one entry per CDR3 protein. The sample has fewer than 400,000 distinct CDR3 sequences, 10% to 15% seen once; the top ten hold about a fifth. Sequencing was performed on PBMCs or a T cell subset sorted from them (not recorded which). Every receptor here comes from a man aged 18 to 29 who had mild COVID-19 (a few samples of this study predate the infection). Cell type and time point are not known.

This clonotype was counted ten times or more. In DNA form, the CDR3 reads TGCGCCAGCATAGGGGACTCCTACGAGCAGTACTTC. It codes for CASIGDSYEQYF. This rearrangement joins TRBV5-1 to TRBJ2-7, with D possibly TRBD1 on 5 matching bases. The CDR3 consists of 12 residues. V dropped 6 bases and J dropped 0 bases, with 7 bases sitting between them. The germline CDR1 and CDR2 sequences are SGHRS and YFSETQ.

This clonotype was seen more than once but under ten times. This sequence joins TRBV5-1 and TRBJ2-5; D gene uncertain. The germline V gene encodes CDR1 SGHRS and CDR2 YFSETQ. The CDR3 contains 16 residues. The V gene lost 4 bases and the J gene lost 4 bases, with 20 bases spanning the gap. CDR3 sequence reads: CASSPVLAQYLETQYF. CDR3 DNA sequence: TGCGCCAGCAGCCCTGTATTAGCCCAGTATCTAGAGACCCAGTACTTC.

This clonotype has at least ten counts. The rearrangement uses TRBV20-1 and TRBJ1-2; TRBD1 is a possible D gene (5 bases). Trimming took off 7 bases at V and 5 bases at J, with 14 bases between the two ends. There are 12 residues in the CDR3. Germline CDR1 and CDR2: DFQATT and SNEGSKA (reference sequence). This chain's CDR3 is CSVGTATYGYTF. CDR3 DNA: TGCAGTGTTGGGACGGCTACATATGGCTACACCTTC.

This clonotype showed up just a few times. V and J are TRBV24-1 and TRBJ1-5; no firm D call. Germline lookup yields CDR1 KGHDR and CDR2 SFDVKD. Trimming left V 1 base short and J 8 bases short, with 11 bases between. This CDR3 comprises 14 residues. The CDR3 is CATSDLQTGKPQHF. CDR3 bases: TGTGCCACCAGTGATTTACAGACTGGGAAGCCCCAGCATTTT.

The chain recombines TRBV25-1 with TRBJ1-1; D is ambiguous. CDR3 size: 11 residues. With 4 bases removed from V and 6 bases from J, the gap between germline ends came to 6 bases. Per the germline V gene, CDR1 is MGHDK and CDR2 is SYGVNS. The CDR3 sequence: CASSVGPEAFF. DNA for the CDR3: TGTGCCAGCAGTGTGGGCCCTGAAGCTTTCTTT.

This clonotype was counted only a few times. The chain has TRBV7-2 and TRBJ2-3; 8 bases match TRBD2. Looked up from germline, CDR1 is SGHTA and CDR2 is FQGNSA. The CDR3 extends over 16 amino acids. The J segment lost 5 bases and the V segment lost 2 bases, leaving 9 bases of the junction unmatched. CDR3: CASSLTRGGRVDTQYF. The CDR3 coding sequence is TGTGCCAGCAGCTTAACCCGGGGGGGCCGGGTAGATACGCAGTATTTT.

This clonotype was found a few times. V usage is TRBV6-2 or TRBV6-3 and J usage is TRBJ1-6; D is unresolved. CDR3 length: 14 residues. Trimming took 8 bases from V and 9 from J, leaving 17 bases between them. Germline V gives CDR1 MNHEY, CDR2 SVGEGT. The CDR3 region has the DNA TGTGCCAGCGCGACCCAAGTCCGCCTTTCACCCCTCCACTTT. Its protein is CASATQVRLSPLHF.

At least ten counts were recorded for this clonotype. This chain joins TRBV20-1 and TRBJ2-7; TRBD2 aligns across 8 bases. Trimming removed 7 bases from V and 0 bases from J; junction bases left unmatched: 11. Germline lookup yields CDR1 DFQATT and CDR2 SNEGSKA (reference sequence). The CDR3 contains 15 residues. Here the CDR3 reads CSVSGGTASSYEQYV. CDR3 DNA sequence: TGCAGTGTAAGCGGGGGAACTGCAAGCTCCTACGAGCAGTACGTC.

This chain connects TRBV7-8 to TRBJ2-7, with unresolved D. V was shortened by 2 bases and J by 4 bases, with 9 bases between the two germline ends. CDR1 and CDR2 (germline): SGHVS, FQNEAQ. This CDR3 is 13 amino acids long. CDR3 DNA sequence: TGTGCCAGCAGCTTAAGAATCCAGTACGAGCAGTACTTC. This sequence encodes CASSLRIQYEQYF.

In its sample, this clonotype was seen many times. The V call is TRBV6-2 or TRBV6-3, the J call TRBJ2-3, with D unclear. The CDR3 is 11 amino acids. CDR1 and CDR2 from the germline V gene are MNHEY and SVGEGT. Trimming left V 10 bases short and J 6 bases short, with 11 bases between. The CDR3 region is CATSTGDTQYF. The CDR3 region has the DNA TGTGCCACCTCCACCGGCGATACGCAGTATTTT.

This clonotype has just a few counts. The chain employs TRBV4-1 and TRBJ1-5, with D uncertain. This CDR3 contains 16 residues. The V gene lost 1 base and the J gene lost 1 base, with 11 bases spanning the gap. Germline V gene data show CDR1 as MGHRA and CDR2 as YSYEKL. The CDR3 sequence: CASSQAGLKSNQPQHF. The CDR3, as DNA: TGCGCCAGCAGCCAAGCTGGCCTGAAGAGCAATCAGCCCCAGCATTTT.

This clonotype was counted between two and nine times. The V gene is TRBV10-1, the J gene TRBJ1-2; D not certain. The CDR3 covers 13 residues. Trimming removed 5 bases from V and 4 bases from J, with 11 bases in between. Germline CDR1 is WNHNN and CDR2 is SYGVQD (reference sequence). CDR3 sequence reads: CASSFQGSYGYTF. Here the CDR3 DNA reads TGCGCCAGCAGTTTTCAAGGCTCCTATGGCTACACCTTC.

The V and J genes are TRBV4-1 and TRBJ2-2, with D tentatively TRBD1 (5 bases). This CDR3 has 16 amino acids. The V end was cut by 1 base, the J end by 4 bases, with 13 bases between. Germline CDR1 and CDR2: MGHRA and YSYEKL. CDR3 sequence reads: CASSQVQGVTTGELFF. Here the CDR3 DNA reads TGCGCCAGCAGCCAAGTACAAGGGGTCACCACCGGGGAGCTGTTTTTT.

This clonotype was seen more than once but under ten times. This chain uses TRBV7-4 with TRBJ2-3, with 10 bases fitting TRBD2. This CDR3 contains 19 residues. J gave up 1 base and V 3 bases, and 13 bases lay outside the gene matches. The germline V gene encodes CDR1 SGHVT and CDR2 SQSDAQ. This chain's CDR3 is CASSFPGLAAKACTDTQYF. The DNA of the CDR3 is TGTGCCAGCAGCTTTCCCGGACTAGCGGCAAAAGCATGCACAGATACGCAGTATTTT.

This clonotype occurred a few times. The chain employs TRBV7-9 and TRBJ1-2; D is possibly TRBD1 (5 bases). Trimming shortened V by 1 base and J by 6 bases, and 9 bases separated the two germline ends. This CDR3 comprises 13 residues. Germline assignment: CDR1 SEHNR and CDR2 FQNEAQ (reference sequence). The CDR3 DNA reads TGTGCCAGCAGCTTAGTGGGGGGTCATGGCTACACCTTC. As protein: CASSLVGGHGYTF.

This clonotype has just a few counts. The CDR3 loop reads CASSQDHDQPQHF. The CDR3 bases are TGTGCCAGCAGCCAAGATCATGATCAGCCCCAGCATTTT. The chain is built from TRBV14 and TRBJ1-5, with D unresolved. This CDR3 comprises 13 residues. CDR1 is SGHDN and CDR2 is FVKESK in the germline V gene. Trimming took 0 bases from V and 5 from J, leaving 5 bases between them.

This clonotype turned up a few times. V gene TRBV6-2 or TRBV6-3 combines with J gene TRBJ2-1; 8 nucleotides align to TRBD1. The V gene end was trimmed by 2 bases and the J gene end by 0 bases; junction bases not matched to a gene: 6. The germline CDR1 and CDR2 sequences are MNHEY and SVGEGT. The CDR3 covers 17 residues. The CDR3 nucleotides read TGTGCCAGCAGTTACCGGACAGGGAGAAACTCCTACAATGAGCAGTTCTTC. Translation gives CASSYRTGRNSYNEQFF.

This clonotype was detected only a few times. The CDR3 spells CASSQAMQGYTEAFF. The CDR3 DNA follows: TGCGCCAGCAGCCAAGCCATGCAGGGGTACACTGAAGCTTTCTTT. The V gene is TRBV4-1, the J gene TRBJ1-1, with D tentatively TRBD1 (6 bases). Trimming shortened V by 1 base and J by 3 bases, and 12 bases separated the two germline ends. The CDR3 covers 15 residues. Germline loops: CDR1 MGHRA, CDR2 YSYEKL.